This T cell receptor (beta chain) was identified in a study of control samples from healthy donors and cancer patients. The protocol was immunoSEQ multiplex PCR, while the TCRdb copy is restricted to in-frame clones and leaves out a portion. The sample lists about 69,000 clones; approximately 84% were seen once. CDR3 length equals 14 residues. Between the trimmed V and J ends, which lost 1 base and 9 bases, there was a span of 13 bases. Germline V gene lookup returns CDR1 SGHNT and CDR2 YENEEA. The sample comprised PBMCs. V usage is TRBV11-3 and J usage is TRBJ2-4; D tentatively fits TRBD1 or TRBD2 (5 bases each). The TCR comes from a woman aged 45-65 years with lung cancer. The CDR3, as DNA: TGTGCCAGCAGCTTAGGGGACCCGGTTGGCATTCAGTACTTC. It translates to CASSLGDPVGIQYF.